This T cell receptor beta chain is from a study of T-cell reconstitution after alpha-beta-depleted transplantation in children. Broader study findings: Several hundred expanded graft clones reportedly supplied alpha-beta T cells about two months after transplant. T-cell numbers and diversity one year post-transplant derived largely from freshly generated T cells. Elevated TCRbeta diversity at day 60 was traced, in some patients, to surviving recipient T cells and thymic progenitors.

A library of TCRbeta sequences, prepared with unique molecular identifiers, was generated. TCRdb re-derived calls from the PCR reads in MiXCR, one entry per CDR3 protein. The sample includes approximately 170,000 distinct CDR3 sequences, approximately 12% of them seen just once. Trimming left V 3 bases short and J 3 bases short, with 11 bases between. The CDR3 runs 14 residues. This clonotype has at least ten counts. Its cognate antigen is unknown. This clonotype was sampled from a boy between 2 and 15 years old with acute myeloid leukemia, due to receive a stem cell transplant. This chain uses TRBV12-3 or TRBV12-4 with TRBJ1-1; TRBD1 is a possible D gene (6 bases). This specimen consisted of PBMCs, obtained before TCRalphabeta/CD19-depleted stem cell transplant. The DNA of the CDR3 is TGTGCCAGCAGTTTCGGGGGGGCCTACACTGAAGCTTTCTTT. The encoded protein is CASSFGGAYTEAFF.